The clone carrying this T cell receptor beta chain showed up just a few times. What it recognizes is unknown. The data were taken from a study of blood T cells in healthy people across ages. The study, taken as a whole, reports: Changes seen in expanded clonotypes were possibly confounded by donor CMV status left unknown.

The germline V gene encodes CDR1 MNHEY and CDR2 SMNVEV (reference sequence). This CDR3 contains 14 residues. The V gene lost 5 bases and the J gene lost 3 bases, with 11 bases spanning the gap. Alongside a J-beta primer mix, a sample-barcoded 5' primer served in a second PCR lasting roughly 6 to 11 cycles. TCRdb re-derived calls from the 5' RACE reads in MiXCR, one entry per CDR3 protein. Seen here are roughly 650,000 distinct CDR3 sequences, about 34% observed once, and the top ten hold 15%. The chain carries TRBV27 and TRBJ1-5; perhaps TRBD1 as D (6 bases). Sequencing was done on a sample of blood. The receptor's source is a woman older than 75 in good health. As DNA, the CDR3 is TGTGCCAGCAGTGTAGGACAGCTCAATCAGCCCCAGCATTTT. This codes for CASSVGQLNQPQHF.